One and the same sample provided the 17 T cell receptor beta chains below, sequenced in a study of shared clonotypes between healthy human individuals (dated by TCRdb to 2020 to 2022). The library was produced with the immunoSEQ multiplex PCR assay. TCRdb retrieved this table from immuneACCESS and kept in-frame rearrangements only. Not all clones are present; in checked studies, unresolved V genes account for under half, and no reason is known for the remainder. This sample lists about 490,000 clones; approximately 80% were detected once. The top ten clones comprise 10% to 15% of the sample. The specimen sequenced was PBMCs. The receptors derive from a woman aged 40 to 49 in good health. Some clones in this sample may be carry-over from other donors' samples.

The V and J genes are TRBV15 and TRBJ2-7; perhaps D is TRBD1 or TRBD2 (5 bases each). Trimming removed 8 bases from V and 4 bases from J, with 18 bases in between. This CDR3 has 14 amino acids. From germline, CDR1 is LNHNV and CDR2 YYDKDF (reference sequence). CDR3 coding DNA: TGTGCCACCGCGACCCGGGGCGTGATATACGAGCAGTACTTC. Its protein is CATATRGVIYEQYF.

This clone was counted a few times. The V and J genes are TRBV5-1 and TRBJ2-2; 16 nucleotides agree with TRBD2. Germline CDR1 SGHRS, CDR2 YFSETQ. V was clipped by 6 bases and J by 3 bases; unmatched bases: 5. The CDR3 contains 17 residues. The CDR3 DNA sequence: TGCGCCAGCACCCTGGGACTAGCGGGAGGGGACACCGGGGAGCTGTTTTTT. The encoded protein is CASTLGLAGGDTGELFF. Full variable domain (remainder filled in from reference TRBV5-1 and TRBJ2-2): KAGVTQTPRYLIKTRGQQVTLSCSPISGHRSVSWYQQTPGQGLQFLFEYFSETQRNKGNFPGRFSGRQFSNSRSEMNVSTLELGDSALYLCASTLGLAGGDTGELFFGEGSRLTVL.

The J gene is TRBJ2-1, the V gene TRBV4-3; TRBD2 matches at 15 bases. V lost 1 base to trimming and J lost 12 bases; unmatched junction nucleotides: 4. Per the germline V gene, CDR1 is LGHNA and CDR2 is YSLEER. There are 15 residues in the CDR3. CDR3 region: CASSQGTSGRAGQFF. CDR3 DNA sequence: TGCGCCAGCAGCCAAGGGACTAGCGGGAGGGCCGGGCAGTTCTTC.

Of note for this clone: A much larger clone lies one base from this, so it may be a read error. The chain couples TRBV30 to TRBJ2-2; no reliable D call. Germline V gene data show CDR1 as GTSNPN and CDR2 as SVGIG (reference sequence). Trimming removed 5 bases at V and 0 bases at J, with 10 bases between. This CDR3 is 14 amino acids long. The CDR3 DNA follows: TGTGCCTGGGGTTTAATTTCGAACACCGGGGAGCTGTTTTTT. This gives the protein CAWGLISNTGELFF.

This clone has only one observation. The chain links TRBV7-2 to TRBJ2-3; weak D call: TRBD1 (5 bases). Germline assignment: CDR1 SGHTA and CDR2 FQGNSA. Deletions cut 5 bases from V and 6 bases from J, with 9 bases between. This CDR3 contains 12 residues. The DNA for the CDR3 is TGTGCCAGCAGCCCAAACAGGGATACGCAGTATTTT. Amino acid sequence: CASSPNRDTQYF. The full variable domain, completed using reference TRBV7-2 and TRBJ2-3, is GAGVSQSPSNKVTEKGKDVELRCDPISGHTALYWYRQSLGQGLEFLIYFQGNSAPDKSGLPSDRFSAERTGGSVSTLTIQRTQQEDSAVYLCASSPNRDTQYFGPGTRLTVL.

The V call is TRBV10-3, the J call TRBJ2-7, with D possibly TRBD2 on 6 matching bases. The CDR3 is made up of 12 amino acids. The V gene lost 6 bases and the J gene lost 7 bases, with 13 bases spanning the gap. CDR1 is ENHRY, CDR2 SYGVKD, per germline. Here the CDR3 reads CAIRGTPVEQYF. The CDR3 coding sequence is TGTGCCATCAGGGGGACTCCTGTGGAGCAGTACTTC.

V usage is TRBV11-2 and J usage is TRBJ2-2, with 13 bases aligning to TRBD2. The CDR3 has 18 amino acids. The J segment lost 6 bases and the V segment lost 2 bases, leaving 9 bases of the junction unmatched. CDR1 and CDR2 (germline): SGHAT, FQNNGV. Written as DNA, the CDR3 is TGTGCCAGCAGCTTACTTGTACGGACTAGCGGGAGTGCCGGGGAGCTGTTTTTT. Translation: CASSLLVRTSGSAGELFF.

This chain connects TRBV5-1 to TRBJ2-7; 7 positions agree with TRBD2. V was pared by 9 bases and J by 7 bases, with 10 bases of the junction left unmatched. The CDR3 runs 12 residues. Germline CDR1 SGHRS, CDR2 YFSETQ. The CDR3 protein is CATSQVGGEQYF. DNA of the CDR3: TGCGCCACCTCTCAAGTCGGGGGGGAGCAGTACTTC. The variable domain in full, with the rest retrieved from reference TRBV5-1 and TRBJ2-7, is KAGVTQTPRYLIKTRGQQVTLSCSPISGHRSVSWYQQTPGQGLQFLFEYFSETQRNKGNFPGRFSGRQFSNSRSEMNVSTLELGDSALYLCATSQVGGEQYFGPGTRLTVT.

Here the CDR3 reads CATSRDSGAYNEQFF. CDR3 DNA: TGTGCCACCAGCAGAGATAGTGGGGCCTACAATGAGCAGTTCTTC. This sequence joins TRBV15 and TRBJ2-1, with no clear D. V lost 0 bases to trimming and J lost 2 bases, with 8 bases between them. The V gene's germline CDR1 is LNHNV and CDR2 YYDKDF (reference sequence). The CDR3 has 15 residues.

The rearrangement links TRBV7-2 to TRBJ2-7; 9 bases match TRBD2. The V gene's germline CDR1 is SGHTA and CDR2 FQGNSA. Trimming took 5 bases from V and 5 from J; bases not matched to a gene: 10. The CDR3 runs 15 residues. CDR3 region: CASSPVSGTSNEQYF. DNA of the CDR3: TGTGCCAGCAGCCCCGTATCCGGGACTAGCAACGAGCAGTACTTC.

The genes are TRBV4-1 and TRBJ2-3; 12 nucleotides align to TRBD2. Germline-derived CDR1 and CDR2 are MGHRA and YSYEKL. The CDR3 covers 21 residues. Losses at the gene ends were 3 bases for V and 1 base for J; bases not matched to a gene: 17. The CDR3 protein is CASSHPTDLAGGSQGTDTQYF. For the CDR3, the DNA is TGCGCCAGCAGCCACCCTACCGACCTAGCGGGAGGGTCTCAGGGCACAGATACGCAGTATTTT.

As to this clone: This same CDR3 is encoded by further DNA sequences in the sample. This rearrangement joins TRBV7-9 to TRBJ2-5, with D unresolved. V gave up 5 bases and J gave up 1 base, with 8 bases separating them. The V gene's germline CDR1 is SEHNR and CDR2 FQNEAQ (reference sequence). The CDR3 consists of 13 residues. Here the CDR3 reads CASSPMRQETQYF. The CDR3 bases are TGTGCCAGCAGCCCAATGCGCCAAGAGACCCAGTACTTC.

The chain uses TRBV5-1 and TRBJ2-2, with D possibly being TRBD1 (8 bases). Trimming removed 4 bases at V and 3 bases at J, with 13 bases between. From germline, CDR1 is SGHRS and CDR2 YFSETQ. The CDR3 totals 15 residues. The CDR3 reads CASSGQGGDTGELFF. In nucleotides, the CDR3 is TGCGCCAGCAGCGGACAGGGAGGGGACACCGGGGAGCTGTTTTTT.

CDR3 nucleotide sequence: TGTGCCAGCAGCTTCTCGGGAAACCGGGGTGAAAAACTGTTTTTT. The encoded protein is CASSFSGNRGEKLFF. The chain couples TRBV11-2 to TRBJ1-4; D is undetermined. V was cut by 3 bases and J by 7 bases, with 15 bases left in between. Germline-derived CDR1 and CDR2 are SGHAT and FQNNGV. This CDR3 has 15 amino acids.

The chain couples TRBV7-2 to TRBJ2-5; D is possibly TRBD1 or TRBD2 (6 bases each). This CDR3 has 14 residues. V was pared by 5 bases and J by 5 bases, with 15 bases between. Looked up from germline, CDR1 is SGHTA and CDR2 is FQGNSA. As DNA, the CDR3 is TGTGCCAGCAGCCTAAGGGGGGTGTCTGAGACCCAGTACTTC. As protein: CASSLRGVSETQYF.

This clone was observed a few times. The chain combines TRBV6-5 with TRBJ2-5; D is uncertain. Looked up from germline, CDR1 is MNHEY and CDR2 is SVGAGI. The CDR3 is 13 residues long. Trimming shortened V by 7 bases and J by 2 bases, and 11 bases separated the two germline ends. CDR3 in amino acids: CASTSGRQETQYF. In nucleotides, the CDR3 is TGTGCCAGCACTTCCGGACGACAAGAGACCCAGTACTTC.

The V call is TRBV18, the J call TRBJ2-1; 10 bases line up with TRBD2. J gave up 2 bases and V 3 bases, and 13 bases lay outside the gene matches. Looked up from germline, CDR1 is KGHSH and CDR2 is LQKENI. The CDR3 loop spans 19 amino acids. CDR3 residues: CASSPYLLAGESTYNEQFF. In DNA, the CDR3 is TGTGCCAGCTCACCCTATCTGCTAGCGGGAGAATCCACCTACAATGAGCAGTTCTTC. The whole variable domain, filled in from reference TRBV18 and TRBJ2-1, reads NAGVMQNPRHLVRRRGQEARLRCSPMKGHSHVYWYRQLPEEGLKFMVYLQKENIIDESGMPKERFSAEFPKEGPSILRIQQVVRGDSAAYFCASSPYLLAGESTYNEQFFGPGTRLTVL.